Following are 29 T cell receptor beta chains from one sample sequenced in a study of cytomegalovirus exposure and HLA in healthy donors. The PCR was carried out with 60 Vbeta primers and 13 Jbeta primers. Sequencing used immunoSEQ multiplex PCR; TCRdb keeps in-frame clones, though not all of them. Here the sample spans 150,000 to 200,000 clones, 65% to 90% being singletons. The sequencing input was PBMCs. These receptor sequences come from a human donor in good health.

The chain joins TRBV7-9 to TRBJ1-2; D may be TRBD1 (5 bases). CDR1 is SEHNR and CDR2 is FQNEAQ in the germline V gene (reference sequence). CDR3 length equals 16 residues. The V end was cut by 5 bases, the J end by 8 bases, with 24 bases between. The CDR3 DNA reads as TGTGCCAGCAGCCAATCCGGGACGGGAGCGTTTCGGGGCTACACCTTC. Translated: CASSQSGTGAFRGYTF.

The V call is TRBV2, the J call TRBJ2-7; 8 bases line up with TRBD2. This CDR3 is 14 amino acids long. The germline gives CDR1 SNHLY, CDR2 FYNNEI. V dropped 3 bases and J dropped 3; count of bases not matched to a gene: 4. CDR3 DNA sequence: TGTGCCAGCAGTGATATCCTAGCGGGCTACGAGCAGTACTTC. Encoded protein: CASSDILAGYEQYF.

J is TRBJ2-5 and V is TRBV6-5; D is possibly TRBD2 (5 bases). This CDR3 has 14 amino acids. V lost 3 bases, J lost 2 bases, and 10 bases lay in between. Germline lookup yields CDR1 MNHEY and CDR2 SVGAGI. CDR3 loop: CASSYLASQETQYF. The DNA of the CDR3 is TGTGCCAGCAGTTATCTAGCCTCACAAGAGACCCAGTACTTC.

V gene TRBV7-9 combines with J gene TRBJ1-6; possible D gene TRBD1, 5 bases. Germline CDR1 SEHNR, CDR2 FQNEAQ (reference sequence). Trimming left V 3 bases short and J 4 bases short, with 7 bases between. The CDR3 is made up of 14 amino acids. The CDR3 loop reads CASSLTEYNSPLHF. As DNA, the CDR3 is TGTGCCAGCAGCTTGACAGAGTATAATTCACCCCTCCACTTT.

The V call is TRBV5-8, the J call TRBJ2-3, with TRBD2 matching over 9 bases. Germline V CDR1 and CDR2: SGHTS, YDEGEE. The junction had 11 bases not matched to a gene; V was cut back by 4 bases and J by 2 bases. This CDR3 spans 17 amino acids. The CDR3 sequence is CASSPETSGTITDTQYF. The CDR3 coding sequence is TGTGCCAGCAGCCCGGAGACTAGCGGAACAATCACAGATACGCAGTATTTT.

Concerning this clone itself: One junction end does not reproduce the germline sequence, and a read error may be involved. The V and J genes are TRBV7-2 and TRBJ2-7; 8 nucleotides match TRBD1. CDR3 length equals 16 residues. Germline V lookup: CDR1 SGHTA, CDR2 FQGNSA. The CDR3 loop is CASSVAGTGGNYEQYF. CDR3 bases: TGTGCCAGCAGCGTAGCCGGGACAGGCGGAAACTACGAGCAGTACTTC. The variable domain in full, completed from reference TRBV7-2 and TRBJ2-7, reads GAGVSQSPSNKVTEKGKDVELRCDPISGHTALYWYRQSLGQGLEFLIYFQGNSAPDKSGLPSDRFSAERTGGSVSTLTIQRTQQEDSAVYLCASSVAGTGGNYEQYFGPGTRLTVT.

This sequence joins TRBV6-1 and TRBJ1-4; 7 bases align to TRBD1. This CDR3 has 15 amino acids. The V gene end was trimmed by 6 bases and the J gene end by 10 bases; junction bases not matched to a gene: 14. The germline V gene has CDR1 MNHNS and CDR2 SASEGT. CDR3 sequence: CASSSDSFTGAKLFF. The CDR3 bases are TGTGCCAGCAGCAGCGATTCGTTTACAGGGGCAAAACTGTTTTTT.

The rearrangement links TRBV27 to TRBJ1-6; D uncertain. The CDR3 sequence is 14 residues long. Germline CDR1 MNHEY, CDR2 SMNVEV (reference sequence). V gave up 3 bases and J gave up 10 bases, with 13 bases separating them. CDR3 nucleotide sequence: TGTGCCAGCAGTTTCACTGGTGGGGAGTCACCCCTCCACTTT. Its translation: CASSFTGGESPLHF.

As concerns this clone: Other DNA sequences in the same sample also yield this CDR3. V is TRBV4-3 and J is TRBJ1-5; D might be TRBD1 (6 bases). V shed 0 bases and J shed 6 bases, with 15 bases lying between them. The CDR3 spans 16 residues. Germline CDR1 and CDR2: LGHNA and YSLEER. In DNA form, the CDR3 reads TGCGCCAGCAGCCAAGATCGGGGGGCGATTGGTCAGCCCCAGCATTTT. Translated, it gives CASSQDRGAIGQPQHF.

The chain links TRBV5-1 to TRBJ2-1, with 7 bases lining up with TRBD1. From germline, CDR1 is SGHRS and CDR2 YFSETQ. This CDR3 has 14 residues. The junction had 10 bases not matched to a gene; V was cut back by 3 bases and J by 10 bases. The CDR3 DNA is TGCGCCAGCAGCTCCCGGGACAGTACTCCGGAGCAGTTCTTC. As protein: CASSSRDSTPEQFF.

This chain links TRBV10-2 with TRBJ1-1; D is unresolved. V lost 3 bases and J lost 1, with 6 bases in between. CDR3 length equals 13 residues. The germline gives CDR1 WSHSY, CDR2 SAAADI. The CDR3 region has the DNA TGCGCCAGCAGTGACACGGGGAACACTGAAGCTTTCTTT. It encodes CASSDTGNTEAFF.

The chain joins TRBV9 to TRBJ2-5; TRBD2 matches at 14 bases. CDR3 length: 16 amino acids. CDR1 is SGDLS and CDR2 is YYNGEE in the germline V gene. The trim removed 4 bases at V and 3 bases at J, leaving 5 bases unmatched. The CDR3 DNA is TGTGCCAGCAGCCCGGGACTAGCGGGGGCCGAAGAGACCCAGTACTTC. Residues: CASSPGLAGAEETQYF.

This clone was seen just once. The chain uses TRBV6-6 and TRBJ1-2; 8 positions agree with TRBD1. J was trimmed by 3 bases and V by 5 bases; bases with no gene match: 8. The germline CDR1 and CDR2 sequences are MNHNY and SVGAGI (reference sequence). The CDR3 contains 15 residues. CDR3 residues: CASSQGQGRDYGYTF. CDR3 sequence (DNA): TGTGCCAGCAGTCAAGGACAGGGTAGGGACTATGGCTACACCTTC.

The rearrangement uses TRBV2 and TRBJ2-2; 8 bases map to TRBD2. The V gene end was trimmed by 5 bases and the J gene end by 6 bases; junction bases not matched to a gene: 11. The CDR3 runs to 16 residues. The germline CDR1 and CDR2 sequences are SNHLY and FYNNEI. CDR3 sequence reads: CASSPKRGGRAGELFF. In DNA, the CDR3 is TGTGCCAGCAGTCCTAAACGGGGGGGGCGAGCCGGGGAGCTGTTTTTT.

J is TRBJ2-1 and V is TRBV6-5, with 9 nucleotides matching TRBD2. V shed 6 bases, J shed 7 bases, and the junction held 7 bases outside the gene matches. This CDR3 is 14 amino acids long. Germline lookup yields CDR1 MNHEY and CDR2 SVGAGI. CDR3 coding DNA: TGTGCCAGCAGCCGTGCGGGGGGGGCTAATGAGCAGTTCTTC. It codes for CASSRAGGANEQFF.

The rearrangement joins TRBV2 to TRBJ2-7; possible D gene TRBD1, 6 bases. This CDR3 region has 12 residues. CDR1 and CDR2 (germline): SNHLY, FYNNEI. Trimming took off 5 bases at V and 3 bases at J, with 8 bases between the two ends. CDR3 bases: TGTGCCAGCAGTTACAGGGACTACGAGCAGTACTTC. Translating it yields CASSYRDYEQYF.

This sequence joins TRBV6-6 and TRBJ2-7, with a possible D match to TRBD2 (5 bases). Per germline, CDR1 MNHNY and CDR2 SVGAGI (reference sequence). The V end was cut by 2 bases, the J end by 4 bases, with 12 bases between. The CDR3 length is 14 residues. The CDR3 coding sequence is TGTGCCAGCAGTTACACGTTTACTAGGTACGAGCAGTACTTC. It is translated as CASSYTFTRYEQYF.

V is TRBV4-1 and J is TRBJ1-6; D gene ambiguous. Germline V CDR1 and CDR2: MGHRA, YSYEKL. V was trimmed by 1 base and J by 9 bases, leaving 16 bases between them. The CDR3 runs to 16 residues. The CDR3: CASSQATGLPGSPLHF. In DNA form, the CDR3 reads TGCGCCAGCAGCCAAGCGACGGGATTGCCGGGTTCACCCCTCCACTTT.

The chain joins TRBV10-3 to TRBJ1-1; 7 bases are a match to TRBD1. The ends lost 8 bases at V and 7 bases at J; junction bases unmatched: 10. This CDR3 has 13 amino acids. The germline CDR1 and CDR2 sequences are ENHRY and SYGVKD. CDR3 sequence reads: CAIGSGGIGEAFF. CDR3 nucleotide sequence: TGTGCCATCGGGTCAGGGGGTATTGGTGAAGCTTTCTTT.

This clone was seen a handful of times. This chain uses TRBV13 with TRBJ2-5, with 8 positions matching TRBD1. CDR3 length: 16 residues. Germline assignment: CDR1 PRHDT and CDR2 FYEKMQ (reference sequence). J was trimmed by 1 base and V by 3 bases; bases with no gene match: 7. Here the CDR3 DNA reads TGTGCCAGCAGCTTTGCAGGGGGCCCCCTCCAAGAGACCCAGTACTTC. Translated: CASSFAGGPLQETQYF.

This sequence joins TRBV27 and TRBJ1-2; 8 nucleotides line up with TRBD1. The CDR3 length is 14 residues. From germline, CDR1 is MNHEY and CDR2 SMNVEV (reference sequence). V lost 6 bases and J lost 8; bases outside the gene matches: 11. The CDR3 region is CASSSDRGQGGYTF. The CDR3 DNA reads as TGTGCCAGCAGCTCTGACAGGGGCCAAGGGGGCTACACCTTC.

This chain links TRBV6-6 with TRBJ1-2; D is perhaps TRBD1 (5 bases). This CDR3 has 13 residues. Between the trimmed V and J ends, which lost 8 bases and 0 bases, there was a span of 10 bases. CDR1 is MNHNY, CDR2 SVGAGI, per germline (reference sequence). The CDR3 sequence: CASGASANYGYTF. In nucleotides, the CDR3 is TGTGCCAGCGGGGCCTCAGCTAACTATGGCTACACCTTC.

V usage is TRBV5-6 and J usage is TRBJ1-1; 8 positions agree with TRBD1. There are 14 residues in the CDR3. The germline V gene encodes CDR1 SGHDT and CDR2 YYEEEE. The V and J ends lost 3 bases and 1 base, in that order; junction bases with no gene match: 2. CDR3 protein: CASSWGQENTEAFF. The CDR3 region has the DNA TGTGCCAGCAGCTGGGGACAGGAGAACACTGAAGCTTTCTTT.

Of note for this clone: A junction end diverges from the germline sequence, so it may reflect a read error. The chain recombines TRBV10-3 with TRBJ2-2; D is uncertain. Germline V gene lookup returns CDR1 ENHRY and CDR2 SYGVKD. This CDR3 is built from 15 residues. The DNA for the CDR3 is TGTGCCACCAGTGCCCCACAGCAGAACACCGGGGAGCTGTTTTTT. Translating gives CATSAPQQNTGELFF.

This sequence joins TRBV6-1 and TRBJ1-5; 8 bases line up with TRBD1. V was clipped by 6 bases and J by 13 bases; unmatched bases: 8. The V gene's germline CDR1 is MNHNS and CDR2 SASEGT. This CDR3 contains 12 residues. This chain's CDR3 is CASRIHTGGQHF. For the CDR3, the DNA is TGTGCCAGCAGGATACATACAGGGGGGCAGCATTTT.

The chain is built from TRBV25-1 and TRBJ2-5; TRBD2 matches 13 bases. J lost 2 bases, V lost 4 bases, and 4 bases had no gene match. Germline CDR1 and CDR2: MGHDK and SYGVNS. This CDR3 spans 16 amino acids. The CDR3 DNA is TGTGCCAGCAGTGGGAGACTAGCGGGGGGACAAGAGACCCAGTACTTC. Translation: CASSGRLAGGQETQYF.

The chain joins TRBV9 to TRBJ2-7; D is uncertain. V was cut by 4 bases and J by 0 bases, with 8 bases left in between. The CDR3 has 13 amino acids. The germline gives CDR1 SGDLS, CDR2 YYNGEE. The CDR3 protein is CASSPPRSYEQYF. The CDR3 DNA sequence: TGTGCCAGCAGCCCCCCGCGCTCCTACGAGCAGTACTTC.

This clone appeared a single time. The chain employs TRBV9 and TRBJ1-2; 9 nucleotides match TRBD1. CDR1 and CDR2 from the germline V gene are SGDLS and YYNGEE. There are 15 residues in the CDR3. J gave up 1 base and V 3 bases, and 4 bases lay outside the gene matches. The CDR3, as DNA: TGTGCCAGCAGCGACGGGGACAGGGTTAACTATGGCTACACCTTC. Translation gives CASSDGDRVNYGYTF.

The rearrangement joins TRBV27 to TRBJ2-7; 7 nucleotides match TRBD2. With 6 bases clipped from V and 2 bases from J, the junction kept 10 bases outside the gene matches. Germline lookup yields CDR1 MNHEY and CDR2 SMNVEV (reference sequence). This CDR3 has 15 residues. The DNA for the CDR3 is TGTGCCAGCAGCAGCGGGGCGGGTCCCCCCTACGAGCAGTACTTC. Protein: CASSSGAGPPYEQYF.